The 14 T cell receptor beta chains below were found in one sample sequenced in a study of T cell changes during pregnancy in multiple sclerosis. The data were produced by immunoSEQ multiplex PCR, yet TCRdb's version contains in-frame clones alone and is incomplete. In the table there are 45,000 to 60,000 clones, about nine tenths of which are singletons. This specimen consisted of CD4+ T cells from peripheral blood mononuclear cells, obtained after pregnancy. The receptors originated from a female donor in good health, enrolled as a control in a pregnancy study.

Written as DNA, the CDR3 is TGCGCCAGCAGCCGGGTCTCAGGAAACACCATATATTTT. Protein product: CASSRVSGNTIYF. This chain links TRBV5-1 with TRBJ1-3; no reliable D call. The CDR3 sequence is 13 residues long. Deletions cut 4 bases from V and 4 bases from J, with 9 bases between. Germline V gives CDR1 SGHRS, CDR2 YFSETQ.

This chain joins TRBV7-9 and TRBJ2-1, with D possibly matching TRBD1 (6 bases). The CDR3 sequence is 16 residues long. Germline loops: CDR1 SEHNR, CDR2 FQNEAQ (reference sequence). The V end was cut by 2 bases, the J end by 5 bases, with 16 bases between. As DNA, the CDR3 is TGTGCCAGCAGCTTACGGACAGATTATTTCGACAATGAGCAGTTCTTC. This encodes CASSLRTDYFDNEQFF. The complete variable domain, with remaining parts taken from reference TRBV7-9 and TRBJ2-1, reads DTGVSQNPRHKITKRGQNVTFRCDPISEHNRLYWYRQTLGQGPEFLTYFQNEAQLEKSRLLSDRFSAERPKGSFSTLEIQRTEQGDSAMYLCASSLRTDYFDNEQFFGPGTRLTVL.

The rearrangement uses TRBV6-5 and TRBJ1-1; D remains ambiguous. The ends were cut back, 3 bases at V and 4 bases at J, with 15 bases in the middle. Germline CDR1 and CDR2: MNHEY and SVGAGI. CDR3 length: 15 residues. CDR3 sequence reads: CASSYYPGRSTEAFF. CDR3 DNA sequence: TGTGCCAGCAGTTATTACCCCGGGAGGAGCACTGAAGCTTTCTTT.

The CDR3 DNA reads TGTGCCACCTCCCCCGGGAGCTCCTATAATTCACCCCTCCACTTT. As protein: CATSPGSSYNSPLHF. V is TRBV5-4 and J is TRBJ1-6, with D hard to call. This CDR3 contains 15 residues. Germline CDR1 is SGHNT and CDR2 is YYREEE (reference sequence). V lost 9 bases and J 0 bases, leaving 13 bases between the germline ends.

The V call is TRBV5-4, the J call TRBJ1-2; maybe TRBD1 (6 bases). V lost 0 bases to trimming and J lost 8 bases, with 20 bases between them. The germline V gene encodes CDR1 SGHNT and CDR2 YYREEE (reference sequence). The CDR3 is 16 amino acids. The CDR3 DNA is TGTGCCAGCAGCTTGGCCCTCCAGGGGAGAACGGGGGGCTACACCTTC. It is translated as CASSLALQGRTGGYTF.

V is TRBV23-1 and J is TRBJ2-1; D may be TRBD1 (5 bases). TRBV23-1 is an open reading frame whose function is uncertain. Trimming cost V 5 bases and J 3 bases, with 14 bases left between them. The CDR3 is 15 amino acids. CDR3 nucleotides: TGCGCCAGCAGTTCGCTCCAGGGCAGCTACAATGAGCAGTTCTTC. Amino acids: CASSSLQGSYNEQFF.

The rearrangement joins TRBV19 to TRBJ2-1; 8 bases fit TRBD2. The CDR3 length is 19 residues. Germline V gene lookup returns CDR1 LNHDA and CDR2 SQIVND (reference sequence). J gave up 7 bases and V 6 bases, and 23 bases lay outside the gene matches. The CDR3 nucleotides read TGTGCCAGTAGCCCGACAGGCCCCGGACTAGCCGGTGGAACGAATGAGCAGTTCTTC. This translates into CASSPTGPGLAGGTNEQFF. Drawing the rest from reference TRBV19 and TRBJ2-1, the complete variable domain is DGGITQSPKYLFRKEGQNVTLSCEQNLNHDAMYWYRQDPGQGLRLIYYSQIVNDFQKGDIAEGYSVSREKKESFPLTVTSAQKNPTAFYLCASSPTGPGLAGGTNEQFFGPGTRLTVL.

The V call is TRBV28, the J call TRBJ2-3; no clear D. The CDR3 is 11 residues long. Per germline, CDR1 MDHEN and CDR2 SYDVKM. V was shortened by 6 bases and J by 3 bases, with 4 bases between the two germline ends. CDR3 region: CASSLTDTQYF. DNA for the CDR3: TGTGCCAGCAGCCTGACAGATACGCAGTATTTT.

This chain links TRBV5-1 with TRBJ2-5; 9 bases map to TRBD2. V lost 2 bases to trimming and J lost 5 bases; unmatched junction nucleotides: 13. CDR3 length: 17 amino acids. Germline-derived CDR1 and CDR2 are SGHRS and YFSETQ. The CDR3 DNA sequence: TGCGCCAGCAGCTTCCAGGCTAGCGGGATTCAAATCGAGACCCAGTACTTC. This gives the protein CASSFQASGIQIETQYF.

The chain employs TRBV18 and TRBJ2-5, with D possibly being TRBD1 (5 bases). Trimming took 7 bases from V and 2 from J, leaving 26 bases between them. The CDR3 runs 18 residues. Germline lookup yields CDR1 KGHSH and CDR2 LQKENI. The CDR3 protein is CASFLRAGPLAEQETQYF. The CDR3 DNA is TGTGCCAGCTTCCTCAGGGCTGGCCCCTTGGCGGAACAAGAGACCCAGTACTTC.

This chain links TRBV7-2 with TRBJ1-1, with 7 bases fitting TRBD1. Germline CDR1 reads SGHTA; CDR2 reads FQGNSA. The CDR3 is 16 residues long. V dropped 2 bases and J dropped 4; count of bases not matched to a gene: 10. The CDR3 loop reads CASSLTGAGGSTEAFF. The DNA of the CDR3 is TGTGCCAGCAGCTTAACGGGGGCAGGGGGGAGCACTGAAGCTTTCTTT. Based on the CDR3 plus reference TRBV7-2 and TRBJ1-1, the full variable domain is GAGVSQSPSNKVTEKGKDVELRCDPISGHTALYWYRQSLGQGLEFLIYFQGNSAPDKSGLPSDRFSAERTGGSVSTLTIQRTQQEDSAVYLCASSLTGAGGSTEAFFGQGTRLTVV.

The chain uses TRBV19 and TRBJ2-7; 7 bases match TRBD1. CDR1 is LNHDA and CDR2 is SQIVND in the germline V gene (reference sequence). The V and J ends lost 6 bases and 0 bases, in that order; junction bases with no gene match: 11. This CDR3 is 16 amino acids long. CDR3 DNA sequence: TGTGCCAGTAGGAAAACCGGGACAGCCTTCTCCTACGAGCAGTACTTC. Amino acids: CASRKTGTAFSYEQYF.

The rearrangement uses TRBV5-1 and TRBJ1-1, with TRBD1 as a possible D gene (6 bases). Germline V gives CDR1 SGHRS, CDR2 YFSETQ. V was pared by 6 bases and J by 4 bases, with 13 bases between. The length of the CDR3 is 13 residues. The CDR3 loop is CASNRDLGTEAFF. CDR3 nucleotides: TGCGCCAGCAACAGGGATTTGGGCACTGAAGCTTTCTTT. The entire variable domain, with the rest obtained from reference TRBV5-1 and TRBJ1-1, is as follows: KAGVTQTPRYLIKTRGQQVTLSCSPISGHRSVSWYQQTPGQGLQFLFEYFSETQRNKGNFPGRFSGRQFSNSRSEMNVSTLELGDSALYLCASNRDLGTEAFFGQGTRLTVV.

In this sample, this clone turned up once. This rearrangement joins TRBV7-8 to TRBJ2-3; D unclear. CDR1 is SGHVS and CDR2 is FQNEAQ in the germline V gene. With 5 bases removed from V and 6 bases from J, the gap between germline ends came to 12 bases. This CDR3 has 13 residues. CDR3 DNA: TGTGCCAGCAGCGCCCTCAGGCCGGATACGCAGTATTTT. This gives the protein CASSALRPDTQYF.